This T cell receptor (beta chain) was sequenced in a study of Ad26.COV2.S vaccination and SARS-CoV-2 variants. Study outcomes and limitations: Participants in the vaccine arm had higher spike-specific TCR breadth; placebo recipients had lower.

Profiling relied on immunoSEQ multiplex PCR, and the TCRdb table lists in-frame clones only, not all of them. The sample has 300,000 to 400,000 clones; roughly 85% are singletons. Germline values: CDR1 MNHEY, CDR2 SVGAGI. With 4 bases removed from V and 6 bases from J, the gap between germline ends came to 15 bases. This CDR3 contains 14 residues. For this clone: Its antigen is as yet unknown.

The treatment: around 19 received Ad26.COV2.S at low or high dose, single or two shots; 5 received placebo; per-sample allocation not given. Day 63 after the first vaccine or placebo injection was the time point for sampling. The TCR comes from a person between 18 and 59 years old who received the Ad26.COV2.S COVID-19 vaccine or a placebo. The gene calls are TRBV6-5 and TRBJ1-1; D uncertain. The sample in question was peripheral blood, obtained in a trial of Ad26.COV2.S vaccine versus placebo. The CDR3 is CASSFTTAGSEAFF. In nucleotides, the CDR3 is TGTGCCAGCAGTTTTACGACGGCCGGCTCTGAAGCTTTCTTT.